This TCR beta chain was sequenced for a study of T cells in Graves' hyperthyroidism and ophthalmopathy. Broader study findings: With a median lead of around 6.7 months before onset, the model predicted ophthalmopathy.

The source material, RNA transcripts, was used to amplify TCR beta CDR3 regions. The primer set for the first-round RT-PCR of the TCR CDR3 was HTBI. MiXCR was run by TCRdb on the multiplex PCR reads, yielding one entry per CDR3 protein. The sample records a few hundred thousand distinct CDR3 sequences, around 13% being singletons. CDR1 and CDR2 from the germline V gene are SGHAT and FQNNGV. V was trimmed by 1 base and J by 7 bases, leaving 8 bases between them. The CDR3 has 13 amino acids. This clonotype was counted many times. What it binds is not known. The chain couples TRBV11-2 to TRBJ2-1; D gene unclear. The sequencing input was blood. This clonotype originated in a woman between 40 and 50 years old with Graves' ophthalmopathy. In DNA, the CDR3 is TGTGCCAGCAGCTTAGTTGGGCAAAATGAGCAGTTCTTC. It translates to CASSLVGQNEQFF.